The 5 T cell receptor beta chains below come from one sample, sequenced in a study of brain T cells in children with intractable seizures. The protocol was immunoSEQ multiplex PCR, while the TCRdb copy is restricted to in-frame clones and leaves out a portion. Seen here are 340,000 or so clones, 93% observed once, and the top ten hold roughly 5.8%. Time point noted: blood from clinic visit 5 months post-surgery; TSC patient then seizure free. The specimen comprised peripheral blood, sampled less than 6 months after surgery. The source is a boy less than two years old with tuberous sclerosis and intractable seizures.

The rearrangement links TRBV11-2 to TRBJ2-7; perhaps TRBD2 as D (5 bases). Germline V gene data show CDR1 as SGHAT and CDR2 as FQNNGV. Trimming shortened V by 5 bases and J by 13 bases, and 21 bases separated the two germline ends. The CDR3 consists of 13 residues. The CDR3 DNA follows: TGTGCCAGCAGCACGACGGGATTCCCCCCAGCATACTTC. Residues: CASSTTGFPPAYF.

This rearrangement joins TRBV19 to TRBJ2-1; D not resolved. The CDR3 length is 14 residues. Between the trimmed V and J ends, which lost 3 bases and 2 bases, there was a span of 8 bases. Germline V lookup: CDR1 LNHDA, CDR2 SQIVND (reference sequence). The chain's CDR3 is CASSIASTYNEQFF. The CDR3 DNA reads TGTGCCAGTAGTATTGCGTCCACCTACAATGAGCAGTTCTTC.

The table lists this clone with a count of one. The V call is TRBV7-3, the J call TRBJ2-3; 10 bases agree with TRBD2. The CDR3 is made up of 16 amino acids. Germline trimming cut 5 bases from V and 5 bases from J; bases unmatched to any gene: 10. Per the germline V gene, CDR1 is SGHTA and CDR2 is FQGTGA. CDR3 sequence: CASSITSGAGGDTQYF. CDR3 DNA sequence: TGTGCCAGCAGCATCACTAGCGGGGCAGGGGGAGATACGCAGTATTTT.

The V and J genes are TRBV27 and TRBJ2-7; 7 bases align to TRBD2. This CDR3 has 13 amino acids. V lost 4 bases and J lost 4; bases outside the gene matches: 4. CDR1 MNHEY and CDR2 SMNVEV come from the germline V gene (reference sequence). CDR3 DNA sequence: TGTGCCAGCAGTTCAGGGAGGGTGTACGAGCAGTACTTC. Its translation: CASSSGRVYEQYF.

The chain employs TRBV30 and TRBJ2-7; TRBD1 matches 7 bases. Germline V CDR1 and CDR2: GTSNPN, SVGIG (reference sequence). CDR3 length equals 13 residues. With V trimmed by 1 base and J by 6 bases, 6 bases remained unmatched. CDR3 in amino acids: CAWSAETGFEQYF. Written as DNA, the CDR3 is TGTGCCTGGAGTGCCGAGACAGGGTTCGAGCAGTACTTC.